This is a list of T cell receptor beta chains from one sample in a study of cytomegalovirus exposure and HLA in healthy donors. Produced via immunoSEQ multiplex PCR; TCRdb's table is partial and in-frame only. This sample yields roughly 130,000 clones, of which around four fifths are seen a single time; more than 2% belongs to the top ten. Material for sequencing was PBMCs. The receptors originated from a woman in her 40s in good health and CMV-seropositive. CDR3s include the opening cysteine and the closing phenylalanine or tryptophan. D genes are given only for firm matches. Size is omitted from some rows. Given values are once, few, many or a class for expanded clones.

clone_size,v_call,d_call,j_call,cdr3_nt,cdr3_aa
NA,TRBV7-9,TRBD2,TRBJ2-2,TGTTCCAGCAGCGCTCAGATAGCGGGTTCCGGGGAGCTGTTTTTT,CSSSAQIAGSGELFF
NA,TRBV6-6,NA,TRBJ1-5,TGTGCCAGCAGTTACTCGGGGCAGGGAAATCAGCCCCAGCATTTT,CASSYSGQGNQPQHF
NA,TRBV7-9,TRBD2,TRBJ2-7,TGTGCCAGCAGCTTAGTAGCGGGAGGACGCTACGAGCAGTACTTC,CASSLVAGGRYEQYF
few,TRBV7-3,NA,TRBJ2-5,TGTGCCAGCAGCCCCGGTTCGGGTCCGGAGACCCAGTACTTC,CASSPGSGPETQYF
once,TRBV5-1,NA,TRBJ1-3,TGCGCCAGCAGCATCGGACAGACAACCTCTGGAAACACCATATATTTT,CASSIGQTTSGNTIYF
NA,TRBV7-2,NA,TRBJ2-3,TGTGCCAGCAGCTTCGCGGGCAGTGAAGTAGGAGATACGCAGTATTTT,CASSFAGSEVGDTQYF
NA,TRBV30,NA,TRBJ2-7,TGTGCCTGGAGAGGGGGGGTCCCCTACGAGCAGTACTTC,CAWRGGVPYEQYF
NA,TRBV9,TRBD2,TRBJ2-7,TGTGCCAGCAGCGCCTCGGGACTAAGTTACGAGCAGTACTTC,CASSASGLSYEQYF
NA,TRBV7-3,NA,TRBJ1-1,TGTGCCAGCAGATTAAACAGGGTTGCTGAAGCTTTCTTT,CASRLNRVAEAFF
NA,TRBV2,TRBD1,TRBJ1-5,TGTGCCAGCAGACCTACAGGGGGCCGTAGCAATCAGCCCCAGCATTTT,CASRPTGGRSNQPQHF
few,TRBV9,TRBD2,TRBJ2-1,TGTGCCAGCAGCGTTGGGACTAGCGAAAATGAGCAGTTCTTC,CASSVGTSENEQFF
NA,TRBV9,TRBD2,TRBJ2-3,TGTGCCAGCAGCGCCAGGGGGAGCGGGGGGATTGGGGGCACAGATACGCAGTATTTT,CASSARGSGGIGGTDTQYF
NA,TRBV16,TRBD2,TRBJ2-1,TGTGCCAGCAGCCAATCGCTGCTAGCGGGTAACAATGAGCAGTTCTTC,CASSQSLLAGNNEQFF
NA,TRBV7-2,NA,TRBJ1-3,TGTGCCAGCAGCTTATCCGTCAGAAGCTCTGGAAACACCATATATTTT,CASSLSVRSSGNTIYF
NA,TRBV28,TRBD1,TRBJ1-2,TGTGCCAGCAGGGAGACAGGGGTCGGCTACACCTTC,CASRETGVGYTF
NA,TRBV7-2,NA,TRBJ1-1,TGTGCCAGCAGCTTATTCCGGGTAACGAACACTGAAGCTTTCTTT,CASSLFRVTNTEAFF
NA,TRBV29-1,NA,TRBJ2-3,TGCAGCGGGGGAGAGGGCGCAGATACGCAGTATTTT,CSGGEGADTQYF
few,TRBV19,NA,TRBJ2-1,TGTGCCAGTAGTGCACAGGGCCCCCCTTCTGAGCAGTTCTTC,CASSAQGPPSEQFF
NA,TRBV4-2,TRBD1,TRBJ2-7,TGTGCCAGCAGCCAAGACAACAGGGGTTTCTCCTACGAGCAGTACTTC,CASSQDNRGFSYEQYF
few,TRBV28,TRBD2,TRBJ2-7,TGTGCCAGCAGTTTATATAGCGGGGGGCTCGACGAGCAGTACTTC,CASSLYSGGLDEQYF
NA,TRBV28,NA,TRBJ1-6,TGTGCCAGCAGTTTGGCGGAGGGGCGGCTAAATTCACCCCCCCACTTT,CASSLAEGRLNSPPHF
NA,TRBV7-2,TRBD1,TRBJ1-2,TGTGCCAGCAGCTTAGCCGGGACAGGGGGGCTCTACACCTTC,CASSLAGTGGLYTF
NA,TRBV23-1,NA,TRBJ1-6,TGCGCCACCCCGGGACACCGACAACTTAATTCACCCCTCCACTTT,CATPGHRQLNSPLHF
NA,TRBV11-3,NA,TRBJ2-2,TGTGCCAGCAGCTTAGATGGCCAGCGGAACACCGGGGAGCTGTTTTTT,CASSLDGQRNTGELFF
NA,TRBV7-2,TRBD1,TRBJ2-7,TGTGCCAGCAGCTTAGGGGGTTGGGGACAGGGGGCGTCCGAGCAGTACTTC,CASSLGGWGQGASEQYF
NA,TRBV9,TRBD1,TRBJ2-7,TGTGCCAGCAGCGCCGGGACAGGGTCAACCTACGAGCAGTACTTC,CASSAGTGSTYEQYF
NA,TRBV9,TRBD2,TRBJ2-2,TGTGCCAGCAGCCCCGGCGGGAGGAACACCGGGGAGCTGTTTTTT,CASSPGGRNTGELFF
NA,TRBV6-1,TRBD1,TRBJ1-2,TGTGCCAGCAGTGCACAGGGGAAAGGCTATGGCTACACCTTC,CASSAQGKGYGYTF
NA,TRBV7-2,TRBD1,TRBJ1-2,TGTGCCAGCAGCTTAGCCAAGGGACAGTACTATGGCTACACCTTC,CASSLAKGQYYGYTF
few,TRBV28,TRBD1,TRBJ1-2,TGTGCCAGCAGGTACCCTCCGGGACAGGGGACTTATGGCTACACCTTC,CASRYPPGQGTYGYTF
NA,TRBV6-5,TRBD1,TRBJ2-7,TGTGCCAGCAGACGGGGACAGGGGGCGTACGAGCAGTACTTC,CASRRGQGAYEQYF
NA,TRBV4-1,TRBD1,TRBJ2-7,TGCGCCAGCAGCCAACCCGGGACAGGAACCTACGAGCAGTACTTC,CASSQPGTGTYEQYF
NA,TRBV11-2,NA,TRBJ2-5,TGTGCCAGCAGCTTTATGTCGGGGAGCCGACAAGAGACCCAGTACTTC,CASSFMSGSRQETQYF
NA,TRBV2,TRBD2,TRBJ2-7,TGTGCCAGCAGTGAAAGGACTAGCGGCCTCTACGAGCAGTACTTC,CASSERTSGLYEQYF
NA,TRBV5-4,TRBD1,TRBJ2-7,TGTGCCAGCAGCCCAGGGACAGGGCTCGGTTTCTACGAGCAGTACTTC,CASSPGTGLGFYEQYF
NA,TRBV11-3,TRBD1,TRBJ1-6,TGTGCCAGCAGCCGGGACAGGTCTTCACCCCTCCACTTT,CASSRDRSSPLHF
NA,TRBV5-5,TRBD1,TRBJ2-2,TGTGCCAGCAGCGCGCCGACAGGGGGCGTTAACACCGGGGAGCTGTTTTTT,CASSAPTGGVNTGELFF
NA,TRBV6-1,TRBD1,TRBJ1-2,TGTGCCAGCAGCCTTGGACAGGGGTTGAGGGGCTACACCTTC,CASSLGQGLRGYTF
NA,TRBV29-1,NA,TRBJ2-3,TGCAGCGTTTCGGCCAGGATGACAGATACGCAGTATTTT,CSVSARMTDTQYF
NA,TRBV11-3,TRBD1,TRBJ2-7,TGTGCCAGCAGCTTGTCCGGGACAGCACGGGACGAGCAGTACTTC,CASSLSGTARDEQYF
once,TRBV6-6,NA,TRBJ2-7,TGTGCCAGCAGTTACGGGCAGGGGAAGGACTACGAGCAGTACTTC,CASSYGQGKDYEQYF
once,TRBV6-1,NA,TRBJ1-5,TGTGCCAGCACGAATACAGGGTGGGGCCAGCCCCAGCATTTT,CASTNTGWGQPQHF
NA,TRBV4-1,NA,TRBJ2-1,TGCGCCAGCAGCCTCTTCTCGGGACTTTCTAATGAGCAGTTCTTC,CASSLFSGLSNEQFF
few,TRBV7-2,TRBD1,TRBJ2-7,TGTGCCAGCAGCTCGCCGGGACAGGGGGGGGGTAGGTCCTACGAGCAGTACTTC,CASSSPGQGGGRSYEQYF
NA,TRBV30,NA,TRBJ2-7,TGTGCCTACGCGGGACTCAATGTGAGGGAGCAGTACTTC,CAYAGLNVREQYF
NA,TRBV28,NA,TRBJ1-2,TGTGCCAGCAGTACTGGGGCCGATAACTATGGCTACACCTTC,CASSTGADNYGYTF
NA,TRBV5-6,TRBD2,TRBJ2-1,TGTGCCAGCAGCGATCGGCTAGCGGGAGTGGGTGATGAGCAGTTCTTC,CASSDRLAGVGDEQFF